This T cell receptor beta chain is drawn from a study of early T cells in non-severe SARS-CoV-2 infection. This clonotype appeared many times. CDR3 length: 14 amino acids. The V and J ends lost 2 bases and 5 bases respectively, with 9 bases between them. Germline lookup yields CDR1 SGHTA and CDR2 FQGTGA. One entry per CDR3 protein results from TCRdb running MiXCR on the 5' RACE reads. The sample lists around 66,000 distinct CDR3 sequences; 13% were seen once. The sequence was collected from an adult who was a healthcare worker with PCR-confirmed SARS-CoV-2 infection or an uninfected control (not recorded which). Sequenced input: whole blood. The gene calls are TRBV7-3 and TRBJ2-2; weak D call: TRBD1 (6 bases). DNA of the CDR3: TGTGCCAGCAGCTTAGGGACACAGACCGGGGAGCTGTTTTTT. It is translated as CASSLGTQTGELFF.